The rows below give T cell receptor beta chains drawn from one sample of a study of blood T cell repertoires in COVID-19. Profiling relied on immunoSEQ multiplex PCR, and the TCRdb table lists in-frame clones only, not all of them. The data contain around 100,000 clones, roughly 71% of them singletons. Specimen: peripheral blood. All receptors come from a man older than 75 with acute or convalescent COVID-19. The CDR3 runs from the conserved cysteine through the conserved F or W. A D gene is named only where the DNA matches it firmly. For some rows the clone size is stated as once, few or many, or as a class when expanded; others skip it.

TRBJ2-3	-	TRBV24-1	once	CATSEPRQDSDTQYF	TGTGCCACCAGTGAACCCAGACAGGATTCCGATACGCAGTATTTT
TRBJ2-5	TRBD1	TRBV4-1	-	CASSLPGTGEPHQYF	TGCGCCAGCAGCCTTCCCGGGACAGGGGAACCTCACCAGTACTTC
TRBJ2-7	TRBD2	TRBV19	few	CASSVAGFLYEQYF	TGTGCCAGTAGTGTAGCGGGATTCCTCTACGAGCAGTACTTC
TRBJ2-1	TRBD2	TRBV5-1	few	CASSLLAGGNNEQFF	TGCGCCAGCAGCCTTCTAGCGGGAGGTAACAATGAGCAGTTCTTC
TRBJ2-1	TRBD2	TRBV3-1/TRBV3-2	-	CASSPHTGGPLYNEQFF	TGTGCCAGCAGCCCCCATACGGGAGGGCCTTTATACAATGAGCAGTTCTTC
TRBJ2-1	TRBD2	TRBV9	-	CASSVAWREGYNEQFF	TGTGCCAGCAGCGTAGCTTGGCGGGAGGGCTACAATGAGCAGTTCTTC
TRBJ1-2	TRBD1	TRBV27	few	CASSLWPPGQGHGYTF	TGTGCCAGCAGTTTATGGCCACCGGGACAGGGCCATGGCTACACCTTC
TRBJ2-3	-	TRBV15	once	CATSAVGLHTQYF	TGTGCCACCAGCGCCGTGGGGCTTCATACGCAGTATTTT
TRBJ2-7	TRBD2	TRBV20-1	-	CSASKGAGGRNYEQYF	TGCAGTGCTAGTAAAGGAGCGGGAGGCCGTAACTACGAGCAGTACTTC
TRBJ1-1	TRBD1	TRBV6-2/TRBV6-3	-	CASSGQGSPTEAFF	TGTGCCAGCAGCGGACAGGGAAGCCCCACTGAAGCTTTCTTT
TRBJ2-1	-	TRBV18	-	CASSPGFDSEQFF	TGTGCCAGCTCACCGGGCTTCGATAGTGAGCAGTTCTTC
TRBJ2-1	TRBD2	TRBV30	-	CAWSTLAGGRGSYNEQFF	TGTGCCTGGAGTACCCTAGCGGGAGGGAGGGGCTCCTACAATGAGCAGTTCTTC
TRBJ2-5	TRBD1	TRBV7-9	-	CASSTGQGSRSQYF	TGTGCCAGCAGCACCGGACAGGGGAGTAGGTCCCAGTACTTC
TRBJ2-1	TRBD2	TRBV4-1	-	CASSHPTGRALGNEQFF	TGCGCCAGCAGCCATCCTACCGGGAGGGCCTTAGGCAATGAGCAGTTCTTC
TRBJ2-1	-	TRBV27	-	CASSLRPGNNEQFF	TGTGCCAGCAGTTTACGGCCAGGGAACAATGAGCAGTTCTTC
TRBJ2-3	-	TRBV28	-	CASSFYTDTQYF	TGTGCCAGCAGTTTCTACACAGATACGCAGTATTTT
TRBJ2-7	-	TRBV3-1/TRBV3-2	many	CASSQDREIGQYF	TGTGCCAGCAGCCAAGATAGAGAAATCGGGCAGTACTTC
TRBJ1-5	-	TRBV3-1/TRBV3-2	-	CASSQAVREQPQHF	TGTGCCAGCAGCCAGGCGGTCAGGGAACAGCCCCAGCATTTT
TRBJ2-7	TRBD2	TRBV28	-	CASSLFGRAYEQYF	TGTGCCAGCAGTTTGTTCGGGAGGGCCTACGAGCAGTACTTC
TRBJ2-7	-	TRBV4-1	-	CASSPTSPDSSRDEQYF	TGCGCCAGCAGCCCCACCTCCCCGGACAGTTCCAGGGACGAGCAGTACTTC
TRBJ2-7	-	TRBV5-8	-	CASSLRRVVDEQYF	TGTGCCAGCAGCCTCCGCAGGGTGGTTGACGAGCAGTACTTC
TRBJ1-3	-	TRBV11-2	-	CASSLEPGLGGNTIYF	TGTGCCAGCAGCTTAGAACCGGGATTGGGTGGAAACACCATATATTTT
TRBJ2-2	TRBD2	TRBV7-6	-	CASTPGAGGDPGELFF	TGTGCCAGCACCCCAGGGGCGGGAGGGGATCCCGGGGAGCTGTTTTTT
TRBJ2-6	TRBD1	TRBV7-9	-	CASSAGQGLPGANVLTF	TGTGCCAGCAGCGCGGGACAGGGTCTTCCTGGGGCCAACGTCCTGACTTTC
TRBJ2-5	-	TRBV4-3	-	CASSQDGALGETQYF	TGCGCCAGCAGCCAAGATGGGGCCCTGGGAGAGACCCAGTACTTC
TRBJ1-1	-	TRBV7-9	-	CASSLARNTEAFF	TGTGCCAGCAGCTTAGCGCGAAACACTGAAGCTTTCTTT
TRBJ2-3	-	TRBV5-1	-	CASSLAGLDTQYF	TGCGCCAGCAGCTTGGCGGGACTAGATACGCAGTATTTT